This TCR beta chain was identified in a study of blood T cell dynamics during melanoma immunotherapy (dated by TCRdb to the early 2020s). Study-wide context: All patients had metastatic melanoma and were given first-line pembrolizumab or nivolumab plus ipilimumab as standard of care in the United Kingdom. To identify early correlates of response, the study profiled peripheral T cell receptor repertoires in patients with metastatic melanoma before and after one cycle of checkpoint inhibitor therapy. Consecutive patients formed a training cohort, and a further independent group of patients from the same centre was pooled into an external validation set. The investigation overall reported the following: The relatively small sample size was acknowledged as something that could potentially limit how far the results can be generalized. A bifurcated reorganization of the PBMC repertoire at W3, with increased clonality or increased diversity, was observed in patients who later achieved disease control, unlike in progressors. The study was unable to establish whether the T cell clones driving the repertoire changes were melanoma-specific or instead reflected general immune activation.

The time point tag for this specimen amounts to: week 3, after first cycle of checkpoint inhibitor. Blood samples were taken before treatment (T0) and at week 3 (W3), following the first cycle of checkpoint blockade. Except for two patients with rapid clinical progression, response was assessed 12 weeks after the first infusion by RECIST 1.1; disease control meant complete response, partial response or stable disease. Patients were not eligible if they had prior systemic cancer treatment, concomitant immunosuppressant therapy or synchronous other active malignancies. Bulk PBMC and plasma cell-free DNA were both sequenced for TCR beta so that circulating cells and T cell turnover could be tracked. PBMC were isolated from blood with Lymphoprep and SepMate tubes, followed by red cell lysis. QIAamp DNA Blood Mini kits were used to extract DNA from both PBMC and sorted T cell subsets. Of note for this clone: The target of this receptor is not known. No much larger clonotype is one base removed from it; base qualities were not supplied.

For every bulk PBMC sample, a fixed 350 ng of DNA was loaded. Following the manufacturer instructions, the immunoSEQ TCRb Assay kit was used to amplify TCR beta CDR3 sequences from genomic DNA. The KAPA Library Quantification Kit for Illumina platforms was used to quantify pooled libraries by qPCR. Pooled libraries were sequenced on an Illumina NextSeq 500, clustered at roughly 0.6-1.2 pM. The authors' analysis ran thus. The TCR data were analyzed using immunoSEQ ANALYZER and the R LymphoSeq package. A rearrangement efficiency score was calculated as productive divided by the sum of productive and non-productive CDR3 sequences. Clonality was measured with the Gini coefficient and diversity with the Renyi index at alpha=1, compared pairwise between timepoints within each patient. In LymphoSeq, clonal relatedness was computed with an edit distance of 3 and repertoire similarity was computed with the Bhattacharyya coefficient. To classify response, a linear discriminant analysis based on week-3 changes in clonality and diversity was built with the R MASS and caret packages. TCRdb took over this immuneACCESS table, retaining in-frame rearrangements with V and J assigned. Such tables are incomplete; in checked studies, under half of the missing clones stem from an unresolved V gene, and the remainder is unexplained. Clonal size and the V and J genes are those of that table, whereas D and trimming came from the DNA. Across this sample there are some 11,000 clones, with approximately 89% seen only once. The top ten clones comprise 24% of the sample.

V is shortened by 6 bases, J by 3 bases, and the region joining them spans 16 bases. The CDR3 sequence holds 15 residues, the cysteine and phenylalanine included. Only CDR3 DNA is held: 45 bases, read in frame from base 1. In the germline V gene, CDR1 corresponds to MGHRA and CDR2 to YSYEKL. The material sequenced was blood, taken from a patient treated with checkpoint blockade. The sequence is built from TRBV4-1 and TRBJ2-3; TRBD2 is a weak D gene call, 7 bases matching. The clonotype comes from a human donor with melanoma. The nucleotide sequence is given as TGCGCCAGCAGTAAAGGGAGGGGGGTGACAGATACGCAGTATTTT. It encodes CASSKGRGVTDTQYF.